The sequence of this T cell receptor (beta chain) was determined in a study of T-cell memory formation after mild COVID-19. Study in general: TCR clusters were largely donor specific. Findings of the study overall: The pre-infection memory compartment contained some responding clones, suggesting cross-reactive memory joined.

TCRdb reprocessed the 5' RACE reads with MiXCR, giving one entry per CDR3 protein. The sample has roughly 80,000 distinct CDR3 sequences, over 11% seen once. Comments on this clonotype: Antigen specificity is unknown.

This CDR3 is built from 14 residues. V was pared by 2 bases and J by 0 bases, with 7 bases between. The origin of this receptor is an adult woman who had mild COVID-19 (a few samples of this study predate the infection). Cell type and time point are not known. The material sequenced was PBMCs or a T cell subset sorted from them (not recorded which). The rearrangement joins TRBV12-3 or TRBV12-4 to TRBJ2-5, with D hard to call. The CDR3 region is CASSLLQNQETQYF. CDR3 DNA: TGTGCCAGCAGTTTATTACAGAACCAAGAGACCCAGTACTTC.